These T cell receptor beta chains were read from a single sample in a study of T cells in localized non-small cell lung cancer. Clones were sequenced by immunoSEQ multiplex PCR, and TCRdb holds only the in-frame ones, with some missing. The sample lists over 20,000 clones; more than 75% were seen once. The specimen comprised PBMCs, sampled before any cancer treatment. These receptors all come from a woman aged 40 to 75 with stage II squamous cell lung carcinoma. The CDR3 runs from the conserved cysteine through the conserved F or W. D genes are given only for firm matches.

cdr3_nt: TGCGCCAGCAAACGAGCAGATACGCAGTATTTT; cdr3_aa: CASKRADTQYF; j_call: TRBJ2-3; v_call: TRBV10-2; d_call: -
cdr3_nt: TGCAGCGCTCCGGACAGGGACTATAATTCACCCCTCCACTTT; cdr3_aa: CSAPDRDYNSPLHF; j_call: TRBJ1-6; v_call: TRBV29-1; d_call: TRBD1
cdr3_nt: TGTGCCAGCAGCTCTCCAGGGAGGATCGGGCAGTTCTTC; cdr3_aa: CASSSPGRIGQFF; j_call: TRBJ2-1; v_call: TRBV7-2; d_call: -
cdr3_nt: TGTGCCAGCAGTTCTCGCCTAGCCGGGACTAGCGAGGGCGAGCAGTTCTTC; cdr3_aa: CASSSRLAGTSEGEQFF; j_call: TRBJ2-1; v_call: TRBV28; d_call: TRBD2
cdr3_nt: TGTGCCAGCAGCACAACCGGGCCATTGGGTTGGCTTAACTATGGCTACACCTTC; cdr3_aa: CASSTTGPLGWLNYGYTF; j_call: TRBJ1-2; v_call: TRBV11-1; d_call: -
cdr3_nt: TGTGCCAGCGCCGCCGGACTATACAACTATGGCTACACCTTC; cdr3_aa: CASAAGLYNYGYTF; j_call: TRBJ1-2; v_call: TRBV27; d_call: -